These 17 T cell receptor beta chains share one sample of origin, sequenced in a study of vaccination and CD4 T cells after COVID-19. With the Oncomine TCR Beta short-read assay, DNA from cultured CD4+ T cells was sequenced. TCRdb called the PCR reads again in MiXCR, with one record for every CDR3 protein. Among some 10,000 distinct CDR3 sequences, approximately 60% were seen once, and the ten largest hold 9.5% to 15%. As to treatment: approximately 11-day PBMC culture with coronavirus spike peptide pools or control peptides (ViraFEST assay). Which antigens these TCRs recognize remains unknown. Sample: cultured CD4+ T cells from blood, taken after SARS-CoV-2 vaccination. Receptors were obtained from a human donor with COVID-19.

The chain links TRBV7-8 to TRBJ1-5; D not certain. The length of the CDR3 is 16 residues. V dropped 1 base and J dropped 6 bases, with 16 bases sitting between them. Germline lookup yields CDR1 SGHVS and CDR2 FQNEAQ. The CDR3 DNA follows: TGTGCCAGCAGCTTAGACGGTGGGTGGGTGGGTCAGCCCCAGCATTTT. This gives the protein CASSLDGGWVGQPQHF.

V usage is TRBV27 and J usage is TRBJ2-3; 8 bases line up with TRBD1. This CDR3 region has 14 residues. The V gene end was trimmed by 3 bases and the J gene end by 4 bases; junction bases not matched to a gene: 3. Germline values: CDR1 MNHEY, CDR2 SMNVEV (reference sequence). CDR3 DNA: TGTGCCAGCAGTTTGAACAGGGGGGCAGATACGCAGTATTTT. Its protein product is CASSLNRGADTQYF.

This clonotype is a singleton in its sample. The chain recombines TRBV7-6 with TRBJ1-1; 9 bases agree with TRBD1. Germline CDR1 SGHVS, CDR2 FNYEAQ. V lost 1 base, J lost 3 bases, and 9 bases stayed unmatched. The CDR3 is 17 residues long. CDR3 DNA: TGTGCCAGCAGCTTAGGTAACAGGGGGCGCCTGGACACTGAAGCTTTCTTT. It yields the protein CASSLGNRGRLDTEAFF.

This clonotype has more than one count but fewer than ten. The chain carries TRBV20-1 and TRBJ2-3; the match to TRBD2 covers 9 bases. This CDR3 comprises 14 residues. Per germline, CDR1 DFQATT and CDR2 SNEGSKA (reference sequence). V trimming: 5 bases; J trimming: 2 bases; junction bases outside the gene matches: 5. The CDR3 region is CSAESGGLTDTQYF. The DNA of the CDR3 is TGCAGTGCTGAGAGCGGGGGGCTCACAGATACGCAGTATTTT.

A few counts support this clonotype. The chain employs TRBV20-1 and TRBJ1-2, with unresolved D. Germline V lookup: CDR1 DFQATT, CDR2 SNEGSKA (reference sequence). Trimming cost V 6 bases and J 7 bases, with 15 bases left between them. The CDR3 is 12 amino acids. The CDR3 region is CSARTTVGGYTF. CDR3 sequence (DNA): TGCAGTGCGAGAACAACAGTCGGTGGCTACACCTTC.

This clonotype was observed a few times. This sequence joins TRBV7-2 and TRBJ1-3, with D perhaps TRBD1 (5 bases). Germline CDR1 is SGHTA and CDR2 is FQGNSA. CDR3 length: 13 amino acids. V gave up 5 bases and J gave up 4 bases, with 9 bases separating them. The CDR3 is CASSTNRGNTIYF. DNA for the CDR3: TGTGCCAGCAGCACAAACAGGGGAAACACCATATATTTT.

The chain combines TRBV27 with TRBJ1-6; 8 positions agree with TRBD1. The germline gives CDR1 MNHEY, CDR2 SMNVEV (reference sequence). Trimming took 7 bases from V and 5 from J; bases not matched to a gene: 7. The CDR3 extends over 15 amino acids. The CDR3 sequence is CASTQRTGNNSPLHF. The CDR3 nucleotides read TGTGCCAGCACCCAAAGGACAGGGAATAATTCACCCCTCCACTTT.

J is TRBJ2-7 and V is TRBV3-1, with D maybe TRBD2 (5 bases). The CDR3 loop spans 16 amino acids. CDR1 is LGHDT and CDR2 is YNNKEL in the germline V gene (reference sequence). V lost 0 bases, J lost 0 bases, and 12 bases lay in between. As DNA, the CDR3 is TGTGCCAGCAGCCAAGATTCTAGCTCTGGCTCCTACGAGCAGTACTTC. This gives the protein CASSQDSSSGSYEQYF.

The chain uses TRBV7-3 and TRBJ2-1, with TRBD1 matching over 8 bases. CDR1 and CDR2 (germline): SGHTA, FQGTGA. The junction had 11 bases not matched to a gene; V was cut back by 5 bases and J by 5 bases. The CDR3 covers 16 residues. The CDR3 DNA sequence: TGTGCCAGCAGCGTCGGACAGGGCCAAACACACAATGAGCAGTTCTTC. This gives the protein CASSVGQGQTHNEQFF.

This clonotype was seen a few times. The CDR3 protein is CSALEGANSPLHF. For the CDR3, the DNA is TGCAGTGCTTTAGAGGGGGCTAATTCACCCCTCCACTTT. The chain links TRBV20-1 to TRBJ1-6; 7 nucleotides line up with TRBD1. Trimming at V came to 5 bases and at J to 6 bases, leaving 4 bases not matched to a gene. Germline loops: CDR1 DFQATT, CDR2 SNEGSKA (reference sequence). The CDR3 contains 13 residues.

The chain couples TRBV20-1 to TRBJ1-5; 9 positions match TRBD1. Per germline, CDR1 DFQATT and CDR2 SNEGSKA (reference sequence). The ends lost 6 bases at V and 0 bases at J; junction bases unmatched: 6. The CDR3 is 15 residues long. CDR3 protein: CSALQGALSNQPQHF. The CDR3 region has the DNA TGCAGTGCCTTACAGGGGGCGCTTAGCAATCAGCCCCAGCATTTT.

The chain carries TRBV10-1 and TRBJ2-3, with 8 bases fitting TRBD2. V lost 7 bases, J lost 1 base, and 4 bases stayed unmatched. Germline CDR1 reads WNHNN; CDR2 reads SYGVQD (reference sequence). CDR3 length: 14 residues. Written as DNA, the CDR3 is TGCGCCAGCAAGGGTAGCGGGGGCACAGATACGCAGTATTTT. Residues: CASKGSGGTDTQYF.

The chain uses TRBV19 and TRBJ2-1; D is unresolved. With 6 bases removed from V and 2 bases from J, the gap between germline ends came to 2 bases. The CDR3 runs to 11 residues. Germline CDR1 LNHDA, CDR2 SQIVND (reference sequence). CDR3 coding DNA: TGTGCCAGTAGGGCCTACAATGAGCAGTTCTTC. Protein sequence: CASRAYNEQFF. Looking up the rest from reference TRBV19 and TRBJ2-1 gives the full variable domain: DGGITQSPKYLFRKEGQNVTLSCEQNLNHDAMYWYRQDPGQGLRLIYYSQIVNDFQKGDIAEGYSVSREKKESFPLTVTSAQKNPTAFYLCASRAYNEQFFGPGTRLTVL.

The chain couples TRBV7-9 to TRBJ2-7; D uncertain. Germline values: CDR1 SEHNR, CDR2 FQNEAQ (reference sequence). The V gene lost 2 bases and the J gene lost 7 bases, with 6 bases spanning the gap. The CDR3 extends over 11 amino acids. The CDR3 DNA reads as TGTGCCAGCAGCTTATTGTGGGAGCAGTACTTC. This codes for CASSLLWEQYF.

This sequence joins TRBV19 and TRBJ1-5, with 7 bases matching TRBD1. Germline CDR1 and CDR2: LNHDA and SQIVND (reference sequence). The J segment lost 0 bases and the V segment lost 2 bases, leaving 4 bases of the junction unmatched. This CDR3 is built from 16 residues. CDR3 region: CASSIWGQISNQPQHF. The CDR3 coding sequence is TGTGCCAGTAGTATATGGGGACAGATTAGCAATCAGCCCCAGCATTTT.

In this sample, this clonotype turned up a few times. The chain employs TRBV15 and TRBJ2-5, with D maybe TRBD2 (7 bases). V was shortened by 0 bases and J by 6 bases, with 14 bases between the two germline ends. Looked up from germline, CDR1 is LNHNV and CDR2 is YYDKDF (reference sequence). The CDR3 is 15 amino acids. DNA for the CDR3: TGTGCCACCAGCAGAGATGGCGGGGGCCTACAGACCCAGTACTTC. Translating it yields CATSRDGGGLQTQYF.

This clonotype was recorded only once. The V and J genes are TRBV20-1 and TRBJ2-3, with 14 positions matching TRBD2. Germline trimming cut 1 base from V and 2 bases from J; bases unmatched to any gene: 5. Per the germline V gene, CDR1 is DFQATT and CDR2 is SNEGSKA (reference sequence). The CDR3 runs to 17 residues. The CDR3 here is CSARGTGLAGATDTQYF. The CDR3 nucleotides are TGCAGTGCTAGAGGAACGGGACTAGCGGGGGCCACAGATACGCAGTATTTT.